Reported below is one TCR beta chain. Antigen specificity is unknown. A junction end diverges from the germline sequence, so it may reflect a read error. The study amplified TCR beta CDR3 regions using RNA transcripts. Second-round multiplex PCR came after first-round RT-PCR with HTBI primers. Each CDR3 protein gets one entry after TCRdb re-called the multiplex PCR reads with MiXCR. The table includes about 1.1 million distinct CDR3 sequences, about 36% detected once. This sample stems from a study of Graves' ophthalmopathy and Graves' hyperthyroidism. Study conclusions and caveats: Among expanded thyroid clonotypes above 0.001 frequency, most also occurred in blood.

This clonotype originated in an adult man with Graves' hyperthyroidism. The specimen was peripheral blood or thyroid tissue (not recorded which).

The CDR3 loop is CAGSLDRANYGYTF. Written as DNA, the CDR3 is TGTGCCGGCAGCTTGGACAGGGCTAACTATGGCTACACCTTC. The chain recombines TRBV7-6 with TRBJ1-2, with 8 bases matching TRBD1. The CDR3 runs to 14 residues. In germline, CDR1 is SGHVS, CDR2 FNYEAQ.